The clone carrying this T cell receptor beta chain was seen a handful of times. The junction shows a germline mismatch at one end, possibly a read error. The CDR3 loop spans 13 amino acids. Germline V gene data show CDR1 as SGHRS and CDR2 as YFSETQ. Amplification of TCR beta used genomic DNA extracted from peripheral blood. This entry belongs to a study of T cell repertoires in aging, cancer and after chemotherapy. Multiplex touch-down PCR with TRB-A/B primers amplified rearranged V-D-J TRB sequences. MiXCR, applied by TCRdb to the multiplex PCR reads, yields one record per CDR3 protein. The sample yields over 2,500 distinct CDR3 sequences, around three fifths seen once.

Sequenced input: blood. This receptor was identified in a human donor with a solid tumor. This rearrangement joins TRBV5-1 to TRBJ2-7; no clear D. DNA of the CDR3: TGTGCCAGCAGCTTGGCCTCTGGCTACGAGCAGTACTTC. Translating it yields CASSLASGYEQYF.